Following are 9 T cell receptor beta chains from one sample sequenced in a study of monozygotic twins with inflammatory bowel disease. Reprocessing the 5' RACE reads, TCRdb reports a single entry for every CDR3 protein and omits DNA. The table for this sample gives approximately 400,000 distinct CDR3 sequences. The sample taken for sequencing was blood. These receptors were obtained from a human donor with ulcerative colitis or Crohn's disease, or a healthy co-twin of an affected twin (not recorded which).

CDR3 sequence reads: CATSSLAGVNEQFF. V usage is TRBV15 and J usage is TRBJ2-1; TCRdb lists TRBD2, though no DNA is available to test this call. The CDR3 length is 14 residues. Per germline, CDR1 LNHNV and CDR2 YYDKDF (reference sequence).

The chain couples TRBV20-1 to TRBJ2-7. The CDR3 runs 13 residues. Germline V lookup: CDR1 DFQATT, CDR2 SNEGSKA (reference sequence). CDR3 protein: CSALSDEAYEQYF.

This chain's CDR3 is CASSDSGGGNQPQHF. The chain uses TRBV25-1 and TRBJ1-5; TCRdb selects TRBD1, and the lack of DNA leaves this call unchecked. CDR3 size: 15 residues. Germline values: CDR1 MGHDK, CDR2 SYGVNS.

This chain links TRBV14 with TRBJ2-1. The CDR3 length is 15 residues. Looked up from germline, CDR1 is SGHDN and CDR2 is FVKESK. CDR3 loop: CASSQDLLAGFEQFF.

This chain uses TRBV10-3 with TRBJ1-2. The CDR3 is 13 residues long. CDR1 ENHRY and CDR2 SYGVKD come from the germline V gene. CDR3 sequence reads: CAISESVPYGYTF.

The CDR3 loop is CASSFWAAGQETQYF. The rearrangement uses TRBV5-6 and TRBJ2-5; TCRdb's D call, TRBD1, is unchecked because there is no DNA. The CDR3 covers 15 residues. Per the germline V gene, CDR1 is SGHDT and CDR2 is YYEEEE.

The rearrangement links TRBV25-1 to TRBJ1-4. This CDR3 has 14 amino acids. CDR1 and CDR2 from the germline V gene are MGHDK and SYGVNS. The CDR3 region is CASSYRVLGEKLFF. The whole variable domain, remainder taken from reference TRBV25-1 and TRBJ1-4, is EADIYQTPRYLVIGTGKKITLECSQTMGHDKMYWYQQDPGMELHLIHYSYGVNSTEKGDLSSESTVSRIRTEHFPLTLESARPSHTSQYLCASSYRVLGEKLFFGSGTQLSVL.

This chain connects TRBV5-1 to TRBJ1-5; TCRdb picks TRBD1, but there is no DNA to check that call. This CDR3 has 16 residues. Germline assignment: CDR1 SGHRS and CDR2 YFSETQ. The CDR3 region is CASSPGTGDSNQPQHF.

This chain joins TRBV2 and TRBJ1-1; the D call from TCRdb, TRBD1, cannot be confirmed without DNA. Germline CDR1 and CDR2: SNHLY and FYNNEI. There are 16 residues in the CDR3. The CDR3 reads CASTIKKTGPNTEAFF. Filled out from reference TRBV2 and TRBJ1-1, the complete variable domain reads EPEVTQTPSHQVTQMGQEVILRCVPISNHLYFYWYRQILGQKVEFLVSFYNNEISEKSEIFDDQFSVERPDGSNFTLKIRSTKLEDSAMYFCASTIKKTGPNTEAFFGQGTRLTVV.